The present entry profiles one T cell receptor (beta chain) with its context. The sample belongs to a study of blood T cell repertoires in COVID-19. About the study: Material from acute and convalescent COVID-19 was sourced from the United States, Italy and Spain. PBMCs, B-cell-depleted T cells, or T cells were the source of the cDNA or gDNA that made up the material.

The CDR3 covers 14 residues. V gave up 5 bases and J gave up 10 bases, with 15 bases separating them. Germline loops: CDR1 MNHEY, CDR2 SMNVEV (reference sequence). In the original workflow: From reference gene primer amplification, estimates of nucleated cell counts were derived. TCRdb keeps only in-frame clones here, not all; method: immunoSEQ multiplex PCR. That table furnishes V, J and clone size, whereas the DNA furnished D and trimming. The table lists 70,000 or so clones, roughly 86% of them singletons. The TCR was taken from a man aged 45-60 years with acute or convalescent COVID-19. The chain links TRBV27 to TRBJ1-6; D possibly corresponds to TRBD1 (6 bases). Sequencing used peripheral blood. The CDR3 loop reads CASSRHQGHSPLHF. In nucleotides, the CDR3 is TGTGCCAGCAGTAGGCATCAGGGGCACTCACCCCTCCACTTT.